The clone carrying this TCR beta chain was seen a handful of times. Antigen unknown. The data were taken from a study of regulatory T cells in long-lasting Graves disease. Findings and caveats of the study: Gene preferences differed: TRBV28, TRBJ1-2, TRBJ2-5 in persistent cases. Only a small sample size was used, which may have cut accuracy.

Combining iRepertoire HTBI primers with Arm-PCR of CDR3 regions, the authors built TCR beta libraries. MiXCR, applied by TCRdb to the multiplex PCR reads, yields one record per CDR3 protein. This sample has 560,000 or so distinct CDR3 sequences; roughly 15% occur once, and the top ten carry approximately 12%. Stated time point: newly diagnosed GD, antithyroid drugs for less than 3 months. The authors made the TCR library using RNA they extracted from PBMCs. CDR1 is MNHEY and CDR2 is SVGAGI in the germline V gene. This CDR3 is 13 amino acids long. V was trimmed by 2 bases and J by 5 bases, leaving 10 bases between them. This same sample was also part of a study on T cells in Graves' hyperthyroidism and ophthalmopathy. That report notes: With the HTBI primer set, the TCR CDR3 went through a first round of RT-PCR.

Sample: peripheral blood mononuclear cells (PBMCs), taken at new diagnosis, from a patient treated with antithyroid drugs. The J gene is TRBJ2-7, the V gene TRBV6-5; weak D call: TRBD2 (6 bases). This clonotype was sampled from a man aged 18 to 35 with Graves disease. For the CDR3, the DNA is TGTGCCAGCAGTTACAGGGAGGCGCACGAGCAGTACTTC. Protein sequence: CASSYREAHEQYF.